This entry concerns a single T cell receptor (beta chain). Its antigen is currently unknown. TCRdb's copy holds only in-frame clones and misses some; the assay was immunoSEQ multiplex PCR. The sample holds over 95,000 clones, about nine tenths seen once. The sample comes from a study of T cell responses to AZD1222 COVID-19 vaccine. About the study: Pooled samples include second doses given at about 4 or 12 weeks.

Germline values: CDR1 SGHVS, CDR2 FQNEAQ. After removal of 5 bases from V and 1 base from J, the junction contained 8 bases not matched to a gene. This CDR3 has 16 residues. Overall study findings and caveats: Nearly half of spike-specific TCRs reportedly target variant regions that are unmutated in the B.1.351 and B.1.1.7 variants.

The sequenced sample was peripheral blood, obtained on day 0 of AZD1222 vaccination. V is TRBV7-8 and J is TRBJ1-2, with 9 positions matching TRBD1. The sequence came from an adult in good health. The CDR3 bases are TGTGCCAGCAGCCCCAACCGGGACAGGGTTAACTATGGCTACACCTTC. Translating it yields CASSPNRDRVNYGYTF.